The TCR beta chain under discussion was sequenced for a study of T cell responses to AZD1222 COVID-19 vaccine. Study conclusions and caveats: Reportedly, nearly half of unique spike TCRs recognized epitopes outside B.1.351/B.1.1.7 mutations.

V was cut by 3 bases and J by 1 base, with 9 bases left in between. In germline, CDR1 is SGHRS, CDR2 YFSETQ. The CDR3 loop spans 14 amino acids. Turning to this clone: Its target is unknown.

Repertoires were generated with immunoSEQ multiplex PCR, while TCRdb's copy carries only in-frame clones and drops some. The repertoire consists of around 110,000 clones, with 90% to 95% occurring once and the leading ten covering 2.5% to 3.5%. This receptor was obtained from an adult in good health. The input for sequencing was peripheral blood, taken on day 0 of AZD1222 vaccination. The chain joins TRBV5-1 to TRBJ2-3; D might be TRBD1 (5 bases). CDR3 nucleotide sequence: TGCGCCAGCAGCTGGGGCCTCCGCACAGATACGCAGTATTTT. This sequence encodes CASSWGLRTDTQYF.